This entry lists 22 T cell receptor beta chains sequenced from one sample in a study of radiation and T cells in renal cell carcinoma. TCRdb keeps only in-frame clones here, not all; method: immunoSEQ multiplex PCR. The sample contains roughly 53,000 clones, roughly 84% of which appear only once. The time point is: baseline pretreatment blood. Treatment noted: 15 Gy SBRT to primary tumor, nephrectomy 4 weeks later. Sequencing was performed on blood, taken from a patient whose treatment included radiotherapy and nephrectomy. These receptors all come from a woman in her 70s with renal cell carcinoma.

This clone was counted a single time. V gene TRBV4-2 combines with J gene TRBJ1-6; no firm D call. This CDR3 has 16 residues. CDR1 LGHNA and CDR2 YNFKEQ come from the germline V gene. The V end was cut by 0 bases, the J end by 0 bases, with 6 bases between. Here the CDR3 reads CASSQEQSSYNSPLHF. The CDR3 DNA reads TGTGCCAGCAGCCAAGAGCAAAGCTCCTATAATTCACCCCTCCACTTT.

The CDR3 is CASSPTDYEQYF. The CDR3 DNA sequence: TGTGCCAGCAGCCCGACAGACTACGAGCAGTACTTC. The chain joins TRBV11-2 to TRBJ2-7; perhaps TRBD1 as D (5 bases). Germline CDR1 is SGHAT and CDR2 is FQNNGV. The germline V and J ends were trimmed by 5 bases and 3 bases, with 8 bases remaining between them. The CDR3 is made up of 12 amino acids. Using reference TRBV11-2 and TRBJ2-7 for the parts outside the CDR3, the full variable domain is EAGVAQSPRYKIIEKRQSVAFWCNPISGHATLYWYQQILGQGPKLLIQFQNNGVVDDSQLPKDRFSAERLKGVDSTLKIQPAKLEDSAVYLCASSPTDYEQYFGPGTRLTVT.

This rearrangement joins TRBV6-1 to TRBJ1-2; 8 nucleotides match TRBD1. The V and J ends lost 4 bases and 8 bases, in that order; junction bases with no gene match: 9. Germline V gives CDR1 MNHNS, CDR2 SASEGT. This CDR3 has 14 amino acids. Here the CDR3 DNA reads TGTGCCAGCAGTGCCGGACAGGGTGGCAGCGGCTACACCTTC. Translation gives CASSAGQGGSGYTF.

The table lists this clone with a count of one. The V call is TRBV12-5, the J call TRBJ2-3; 8 bases align to TRBD1. The CDR3 covers 19 residues. The trim removed 6 bases at V and 1 base at J, leaving 18 bases unmatched. Per the germline V gene, CDR1 is LGHNT and CDR2 is FRNRAP. The CDR3: CASGALPGQAPGGTDTQYF. In DNA, the CDR3 is TGTGCTAGTGGAGCCCTCCCGGGACAGGCTCCAGGGGGCACAGATACGCAGTATTTT.

The CDR3 bases are TGCGCCAGCTCCCTTTGGGGGGCTAACTATGGCTACACCTTC. Amino acids: CASSLWGANYGYTF. The chain joins TRBV5-1 to TRBJ1-2; D possibly corresponds to TRBD1 (5 bases). This CDR3 is 14 amino acids long. The V end was cut by 7 bases, the J end by 0 bases, with 13 bases between. Germline CDR1 SGHRS, CDR2 YFSETQ.

The chain links TRBV6-4 to TRBJ2-1; possible D gene TRBD1, 5 bases. CDR3 size: 12 residues. In germline, CDR1 is MRHNA, CDR2 SNTAGT. The ends were cut back, 6 bases at V and 7 bases at J, with 10 bases in the middle. CDR3 protein: CASSSDRNEQFF. The DNA for the CDR3 is TGTGCCAGCAGCTCCGACAGAAATGAGCAGTTCTTC.

The chain uses TRBV30 and TRBJ1-3; D not resolved. The CDR3 covers 12 residues. Per germline, CDR1 GTSNPN and CDR2 SVGIG (reference sequence). Trimming pared 4 bases from V and 0 bases from J, leaving 4 bases between. The CDR3 region has the DNA TGTGCCTGGATCTACTCTGGAAACACCATATATTTT. This encodes CAWIYSGNTIYF.

The chain combines TRBV19 with TRBJ2-7; D is possibly TRBD2 (6 bases). V was pared by 4 bases and J by 2 bases, with 12 bases between. Germline values: CDR1 LNHDA, CDR2 SQIVND (reference sequence). The CDR3 is 14 residues long. CDR3 residues: CASSTPGEPYEQYF. Written as DNA, the CDR3 is TGTGCCAGTAGTACCCCGGGGGAGCCCTACGAGCAGTACTTC.

The chain is built from TRBV15 and TRBJ2-7; D is perhaps TRBD1 (5 bases). V shed 1 base and J shed 2 bases, with 6 bases lying between them. CDR1 is LNHNV, CDR2 YYDKDF, per germline (reference sequence). CDR3 length: 13 residues. In nucleotides, the CDR3 is TGTGCCACCAGCAGAGTAGGGGCCTACGAGCAGTACTTC. Translation gives CATSRVGAYEQYF. The full variable domain, in which reference TRBV15 and TRBJ2-7 provide the parts outside the CDR3, is DAMVIQNPRYQVTQFGKPVTLSCSQTLNHNVMYWYQQKSSQAPKLLFHYYDKDFNNEADTPDNFQSRRPNTSFCFLDIRSPGLGDTAMYLCATSRVGAYEQYFGPGTRLTVT.

J is TRBJ2-3 and V is TRBV29-1; 7 bases agree with TRBD1. This CDR3 contains 14 residues. V lost 5 bases and J lost 5; bases outside the gene matches: 10. Germline V gene data show CDR1 as SQVTM and CDR2 as ANQGSEA. This CDR3 reads CSVYPTGVEDTQYF. As DNA, the CDR3 is TGCAGCGTTTATCCCACAGGGGTAGAAGATACGCAGTATTTT.

The chain couples TRBV7-8 to TRBJ2-2; unclear D gene. The ends were cut back, 5 bases at V and 0 bases at J, with 13 bases in the middle. CDR1 and CDR2 (germline): SGHVS, FQNEAQ. The CDR3 covers 16 residues. This CDR3 is CASSLSDSANTGELFF. Written as DNA, the CDR3 is TGTGCCAGCAGCCTGAGCGATTCCGCGAACACCGGGGAGCTGTTTTTT. Together with reference TRBV7-8 and TRBJ2-2, the CDR3 gives the full variable domain: GAGVSQSPRYKVAKRGQDVALRCDPISGHVSLFWYQQALGQGPEFLTYFQNEAQLDKSGLPSDRFFAERPEGSVSTLKIQRTQQEDSAVYLCASSLSDSANTGELFFGEGSRLTVL.

This clone was picked up one time. J is TRBJ2-7 and V is TRBV4-3; 9 bases map to TRBD2. V lost 3 bases, J lost 1 base, and 4 bases stayed unmatched. The CDR3 length is 15 residues. Per the germline V gene, CDR1 is LGHNA and CDR2 is YSLEER. This chain's CDR3 is CASSQEREASYEQYF. The CDR3, as DNA: TGCGCCAGCAGCCAGGAGCGGGAGGCTTCCTACGAGCAGTACTTC.

The table lists this clone with a count of one. The genes are TRBV5-4 and TRBJ1-2; D remains ambiguous. The V gene lost 6 bases and the J gene lost 12 bases, with 24 bases spanning the gap. The germline V gene has CDR1 SGHNT and CDR2 YYREEE (reference sequence). The CDR3 totals 14 residues. This chain's CDR3 is CASKLSFSTHPHTF. As DNA, the CDR3 is TGTGCCAGCAAGTTAAGTTTTTCGACTCACCCGCACACCTTC.

This clone was counted only a few times. CDR3 sequence: CASSFRGAVTGELFF. In DNA, the CDR3 is TGTGCCAGCAGCTTCCGGGGCGCGGTCACCGGGGAGCTGTTTTTT. The chain joins TRBV11-2 to TRBJ2-2; D might be TRBD1 or TRBD2, each matching 5 bases. V was pared by 3 bases and J by 4 bases, with 12 bases between. Germline CDR1 and CDR2: SGHAT and FQNNGV. The CDR3 contains 15 residues.

The rearrangement joins TRBV7-9 to TRBJ1-4, with a possible D match to TRBD1 (5 bases). The ends were cut back, 3 bases at V and 7 bases at J, with 15 bases in the middle. Germline CDR1 SEHNR, CDR2 FQNEAQ (reference sequence). The CDR3 has 15 residues. The CDR3 bases are TGTGCCAGCAGCTTGGAGCGGGGGGGTGGTGAAAAACTGTTTTTT. It is translated as CASSLERGGGEKLFF.

CDR3 residues: CASSLEGRGEQYF. The CDR3 coding sequence is TGTGCCAGCAGCTTGGAAGGGAGGGGCGAGCAGTACTTC. The V and J genes are TRBV5-5 and TRBJ2-7, with 7 bases matching TRBD2. V trimming: 0 bases; J trimming: 6 bases; junction bases outside the gene matches: 3. This CDR3 is 13 amino acids long. The germline gives CDR1 SGHKS, CDR2 YYEKEE (reference sequence).

The chain joins TRBV14 to TRBJ2-5; 8 positions match TRBD2. Looked up from germline, CDR1 is SGHDN and CDR2 is FVKESK. V shed 0 bases and J 4 bases; nucleotides not matched to a gene: 7. The CDR3 loop spans 16 amino acids. CDR3 residues: CASSQDLPGGGETQYF. The CDR3 bases are TGTGCCAGCAGCCAAGATCTACCGGGAGGGGGAGAGACCCAGTACTTC. The whole variable domain, filled in from reference TRBV14 and TRBJ2-5, reads EAGVTQFPSHSVIEKGQTVTLRCDPISGHDNLYWYRRVMGKEIKFLLHFVKESKQDESGMPNNRFLAERTGGTYSTLKVQPAELEDSGVYFCASSQDLPGGGETQYFGPGTRLLVL.

The chain couples TRBV11-2 to TRBJ2-7; the D gene is possibly TRBD2 (8 bases). Trimming cost V 7 bases and J 2 bases, with 18 bases left between them. CDR3 length: 15 amino acids. Germline assignment: CDR1 SGHAT and CDR2 FQNNGV. DNA of the CDR3: TGTGCCAGCACCGGGGGGGGGACAGTACCCTACGAGCAGTACTTC. Amino acid sequence: CASTGGGTVPYEQYF.

This sequence joins TRBV4-1 and TRBJ2-5, with TRBD2 as a possible D gene (5 bases). V lost 1 base to trimming and J lost 5 bases, with 17 bases between them. CDR3 length: 16 amino acids. Per germline, CDR1 MGHRA and CDR2 YSYEKL. CDR3 in DNA: TGCGCCAGCAGCCAAGCAGGTAGAGGCGGAGGCGAGACCCAGTACTTC. Amino acid sequence: CASSQAGRGGGETQYF.

The rearrangement uses TRBV19 and TRBJ2-7; 11 positions agree with TRBD2. Losses at the gene ends were 5 bases for V and 7 bases for J; bases not matched to a gene: 10. CDR1 LNHDA and CDR2 SQIVND come from the germline V gene (reference sequence). CDR3 length: 15 amino acids. The CDR3 reads CASSFSGLAETEQYF. CDR3 DNA: TGTGCCAGTAGTTTCTCGGGACTAGCGGAAACGGAGCAGTACTTC.

This clone was seen just once. V usage is TRBV19 and J usage is TRBJ2-1; weak D call: TRBD1 (6 bases). Trimming shortened V by 6 bases and J by 4 bases, and 10 bases separated the two germline ends. This CDR3 has 13 residues. Germline V gene data show CDR1 as LNHDA and CDR2 as SQIVND (reference sequence). The CDR3 coding sequence is TGTGCCAGTAGCATGGACAGTTACAATGAGCAGTTCTTC. Translating gives CASSMDSYNEQFF. The variable domain in full, completed from reference TRBV19 and TRBJ2-1, reads DGGITQSPKYLFRKEGQNVTLSCEQNLNHDAMYWYRQDPGQGLRLIYYSQIVNDFQKGDIAEGYSVSREKKESFPLTVTSAQKNPTAFYLCASSMDSYNEQFFGPGTRLTVL.

For the CDR3, the DNA is TGTGCCAGCAGTTACAAGTCAGGGGGTGGCAATACGCAGTATTTT. This codes for CASSYKSGGGNTQYF. The chain employs TRBV6-6 and TRBJ2-3; 7 positions match TRBD1. The CDR3 is 15 amino acids. The V gene's germline CDR1 is MNHNY and CDR2 SVGAGI (reference sequence). With V trimmed by 2 bases and J by 7 bases, 9 bases remained unmatched.